This TCR beta chain came from a study of beta chain features in type 1 diabetes. Study observations and caveats: TCRB CDR3 length was moderately but significantly reduced in all four CD4+ subsets of Type 1 diabetes patients. Researchers could not determine here whether HLA type influences TCRB rearrangement. In the patient group, naive, central memory and Treg TCRB repertoires seemed more alike than in the healthy donor group.

Populations obtained by sorting all exceeded 98% purity. All of the isolated RNA was reverse transcribed, so expressed TCRB transcripts were sequenced. Sequencing used immunoSEQ multiplex PCR; TCRdb keeps in-frame clones, though not all of them. This sample has roughly 140,000 clones; 10% occur once, and the top ten carry more than 0.45%. The V gene lost 2 bases and the J gene lost 4 bases, with 15 bases spanning the gap. CDR3 size: 15 residues. Germline V gene lookup returns CDR1 SGHRS and CDR2 YFSETQ. Note on this clone: What it binds is not known.

This clonotype originated in a man under 40 with type 1 diabetes. The specimen sequenced was central memory CD4+ T cells from blood. The rearrangement uses TRBV5-1 and TRBJ2-5; weak D call: TRBD1 (6 bases). CDR3 in amino acids: CASSLQGGLGETQYF. CDR3 DNA sequence: TGCGCCAGCAGCTTACAGGGTGGTTTGGGAGAGACCCAGTACTTC.